The rows below give T cell receptor beta chains drawn from one sample of a study of T cell changes during pregnancy in multiple sclerosis. Libraries were prepared by immunoSEQ multiplex PCR; TCRdb keeps only in-frame clonotypes and omits some of them. The sample contains just under 60,000 clones, almost 95% of which appear only once. This sample comprised peripheral blood, obtained in the first trimester of pregnancy. The source is a female donor with multiple sclerosis, enrolled in a pregnancy study. Both conserved end residues are part of each CDR3. The order of the fields is CDR3 DNA, CDR3 protein, clone size, J gene, CDR3 length, D gene, V gene. D genes are given only for firm matches. The size field is filled for only some rows; it gives once, few, many or a size class.

CDR3 DNA: TGTGCCAGCAGTTACCTAGGTAGTAATGGCTACACCTTC
CDR3 protein: CASSYLGSNGYTF
clone size: -
J gene: TRBJ1-2
CDR3 length: 13
D gene: -
V gene: TRBV6-5

CDR3 DNA: TGTGCCAGCAGTTTAGCGGGGGGGTACCAAGAGACCCAGTACTTC
CDR3 protein: CASSLAGGYQETQYF
clone size: -
J gene: TRBJ2-5
CDR3 length: 15
D gene: TRBD2
V gene: TRBV27

CDR3 DNA: TGTGCCAGCAGCTTGGACAGATCAGATACGCAGTATTTT
CDR3 protein: CASSLDRSDTQYF
clone size: -
J gene: TRBJ2-3
CDR3 length: 13
D gene: -
V gene: TRBV5-4

CDR3 DNA: TGTGCCAGCATTGGGCCAGGGGCGGCCGGGGCCAACGTCCTGACTTTC
CDR3 protein: CASIGPGAAGANVLTF
clone size: -
J gene: TRBJ2-6
CDR3 length: 16
D gene: -
V gene: TRBV4-2

CDR3 DNA: TGTGCCAGCTCCCCCAGGGCCGCGAACACCGGGGAGCTGTTTTTT
CDR3 protein: CASSPRAANTGELFF
clone size: -
J gene: TRBJ2-2
CDR3 length: 15
D gene: -
V gene: TRBV18

CDR3 DNA: TGTGCCAGCACCCTAGACAGGGTGTGGACTGAAGCTTTCTTT
CDR3 protein: CASTLDRVWTEAFF
clone size: -
J gene: TRBJ1-1
CDR3 length: 14
D gene: TRBD1
V gene: TRBV7-2

CDR3 DNA: TGTGCCAGCAGCTCTCGGCAGGGGATCCGCTACACCTTC
CDR3 protein: CASSSRQGIRYTF
clone size: -
J gene: TRBJ1-2
CDR3 length: 13
D gene: -
V gene: TRBV7-2

CDR3 DNA: TGTGCCAGTACCTCAGGGGATCAGCCCCAGCATTTT
CDR3 protein: CASTSGDQPQHF
clone size: -
J gene: TRBJ1-5
CDR3 length: 12
D gene: -
V gene: TRBV19

CDR3 DNA: TGCGCCAGCAGCCAAGTGGGGCAGGGGGCTGAAGCTTTCTTT
CDR3 protein: CASSQVGQGAEAFF
clone size: -
J gene: TRBJ1-1
CDR3 length: 14
D gene: TRBD1
V gene: TRBV4-3

CDR3 DNA: TGTGCCAGCAGCTTAGGGACAGCAACTGGAAACACCATATATTTT
CDR3 protein: CASSLGTATGNTIYF
clone size: -
J gene: TRBJ1-3
CDR3 length: 15
D gene: -
V gene: TRBV7-6

CDR3 DNA: TGTGCCAGCAGTACTACTAGCGGGGGTGGAAGCAATGAGCAGTTCTTC
CDR3 protein: CASSTTSGGGSNEQFF
clone size: -
J gene: TRBJ2-1
CDR3 length: 16
D gene: TRBD2
V gene: TRBV2

CDR3 DNA: TGCAGCGTTGTGGGGACAGGGTTTTCTGGGCGGGATGAAAAACTGTTTTTT
CDR3 protein: CSVVGTGFSGRDEKLFF
clone size: once
J gene: TRBJ1-4
CDR3 length: 17
D gene: TRBD1
V gene: TRBV29-1

CDR3 DNA: TGTGCCAGCAGTGACCGGGACAGGCCAAATTCACCCCTCCACTTT
CDR3 protein: CASSDRDRPNSPLHF
clone size: -
J gene: TRBJ1-6
CDR3 length: 15
D gene: TRBD1
V gene: TRBV27

CDR3 DNA: TGTGCCAGCAGCTTAAGAGCGGCGGGCTACGAGCAGTACTTC
CDR3 protein: CASSLRAAGYEQYF
clone size: -
J gene: TRBJ2-7
CDR3 length: 14
D gene: -
V gene: TRBV7-3

CDR3 DNA: TGCGCCAGCAGTGAAACAGGGGAGTATGGCTACACCTTC
CDR3 protein: CASSETGEYGYTF
clone size: -
J gene: TRBJ1-2
CDR3 length: 13
D gene: TRBD1
V gene: TRBV10-2

CDR3 DNA: TGCGCCAGCAGCCAAGGCGCGACAGTAAATGAAAAACTGTTTTTT
CDR3 protein: CASSQGATVNEKLFF
clone size: -
J gene: TRBJ1-4
CDR3 length: 15
D gene: -
V gene: TRBV4-3

CDR3 DNA: TGTGCCAGCAGCGCCGAGGGCATTTCGAACACTGAAGCTTTCTTT
CDR3 protein: CASSAEGISNTEAFF
clone size: -
J gene: TRBJ1-1
CDR3 length: 15
D gene: -
V gene: TRBV9

CDR3 DNA: TGCAGTGCCGGTTTGAACACTGAAGCTTTCTTT
CDR3 protein: CSAGLNTEAFF
clone size: few
J gene: TRBJ1-1
CDR3 length: 11
D gene: -
V gene: TRBV20-1

CDR3 DNA: TGTGCCAGTAGCAAGACAGGGAGCAATCAGCCCCAGCATTTT
CDR3 protein: CASSKTGSNQPQHF
clone size: -
J gene: TRBJ1-5
CDR3 length: 14
D gene: TRBD1
V gene: TRBV19